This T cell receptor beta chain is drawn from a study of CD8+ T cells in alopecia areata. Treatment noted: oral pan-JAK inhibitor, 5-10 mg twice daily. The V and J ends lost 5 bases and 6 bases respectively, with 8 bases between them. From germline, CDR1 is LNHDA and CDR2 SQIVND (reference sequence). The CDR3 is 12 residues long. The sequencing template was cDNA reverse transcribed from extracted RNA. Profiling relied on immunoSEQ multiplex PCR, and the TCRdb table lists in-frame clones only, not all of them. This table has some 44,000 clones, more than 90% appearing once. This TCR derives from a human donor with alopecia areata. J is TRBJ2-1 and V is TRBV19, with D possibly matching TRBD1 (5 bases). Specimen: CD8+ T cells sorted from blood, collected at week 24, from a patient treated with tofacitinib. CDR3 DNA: TGTGCCAGTAGTCTAGGGGCCAATGAGCAGTTCTTC. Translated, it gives CASSLGANEQFF.